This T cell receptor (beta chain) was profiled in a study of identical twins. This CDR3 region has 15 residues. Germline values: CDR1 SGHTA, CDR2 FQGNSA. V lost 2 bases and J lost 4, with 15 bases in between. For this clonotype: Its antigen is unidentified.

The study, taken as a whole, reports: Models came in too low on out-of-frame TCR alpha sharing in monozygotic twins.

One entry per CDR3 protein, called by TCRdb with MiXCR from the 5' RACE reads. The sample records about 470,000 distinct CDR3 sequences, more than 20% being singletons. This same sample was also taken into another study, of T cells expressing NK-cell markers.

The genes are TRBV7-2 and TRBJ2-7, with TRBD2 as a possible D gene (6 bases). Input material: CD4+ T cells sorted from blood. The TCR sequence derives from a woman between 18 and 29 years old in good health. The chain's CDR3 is CASSLTPGVRYEQYF. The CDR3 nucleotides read TGTGCCAGCAGCTTAACCCCGGGGGTCCGATACGAGCAGTACTTC.